These T cell receptor beta chains were read from a single sample in a study of neurological immune-mediated disorders. MiXCR, run by TCRdb on the 5' RACE reads, gives a single entry per CDR3 protein. The sample has 95,000 or so distinct CDR3 sequences, approximately 3.3% seen once. What was sequenced was PBMCs. The receptors were gathered from a woman aged 18-30 years with multiple sclerosis. CDR3s include the opening cysteine and the closing phenylalanine or tryptophan. D genes are given only for firm matches. The size entry is marked missing in some rows and otherwise reads once, few, many or a size class.

clone size | J gene | V gene | D gene | CDR3 DNA | CDR3 protein
many | TRBJ2-7 | TRBV6-1 | NA | TGTGCCAGCAGTGAATGGCAACTCTACGAGCAGTACTTC | CASSEWQLYEQYF
many | TRBJ2-7 | TRBV7-2 | NA | TGTGCCAGCAGCTTAGCGTACGACTCCTACGAGCAGTACTTC | CASSLAYDSYEQYF
many | TRBJ2-1 | TRBV7-9 | NA | TGTGCCAGCAGCTTTTTGAGGGAGGCCCACGGCAATGAGCAGTTCTTC | CASSFLREAHGNEQFF
many | TRBJ2-7 | TRBV5-8 | NA | TGTGCCAGCAGCCCCGGGACGGGTCCCGTCTACGAGCAGTACTTC | CASSPGTGPVYEQYF
many | TRBJ2-1 | TRBV12-3/TRBV12-4 | NA | TGTGCCAGCGCCCATGCGGGATTTAATGAGCAGTTCTTC | CASAHAGFNEQFF
many | TRBJ2-3 | TRBV29-1 | NA | TGCAGCGTTGATGACACCGGCGGGTATACGCAGTATTTT | CSVDDTGGYTQYF
many | TRBJ2-3 | TRBV29-1 | NA | TGCAGCGTTGCCTCCGGAACGGGACTCCCTTCGGATACGCAGTATTTT | CSVASGTGLPSDTQYF
many | TRBJ1-4 | TRBV10-3 | TRBD1 | TGTGCCATCAGTATCGGGACAGGGAATGAAAAACTGTTTTTT | CAISIGTGNEKLFF
many | TRBJ1-1 | TRBV5-1 | NA | TGCGCCAGCAGCTTGAGGTGGAACACTGAAGCTTTCTTT | CASSLRWNTEAFF
many | TRBJ2-7 | TRBV9 | TRBD2 | TGTGCCAGCAGCGTAGGAACTAGCGGGGGGGCCTCAACCGAGCAGTACTTC | CASSVGTSGGASTEQYF
many | TRBJ2-7 | TRBV7-2 | NA | TGTGCCAGCAGCTTAGTCATGGGCAGGAGCTCCTACGAGCAGTACTTC | CASSLVMGRSSYEQYF
many | TRBJ1-1 | TRBV7-8 | NA | TGTGCCAGCAGCCGTAATGGTGCTGAAGCTTTCTTT | CASSRNGAEAFF
NA | TRBJ2-3 | TRBV4-1 | NA | TGCGCCAGCAGCCGGAACCGTCCAGATACGCAGTATTTT | CASSRNRPDTQYF
many | TRBJ2-7 | TRBV5-6 | TRBD2 | TGTGCCAGCAGCTTACGCGGACTAGTAGGTGAGCAGTACTTC | CASSLRGLVGEQYF
few | TRBJ2-1 | TRBV7-6 | TRBD2 | TGTGCCAGCAGCTTAGAATTTAGCGGGGCCCGCCCTTACGCCTACAATGAGCAGTTCTTC | CASSLEFSGARPYAYNEQFF
many | TRBJ2-1 | TRBV6-1 | NA | TGTGCCAGCAGTGAGAGTAGCTGGATCTCCTACAATGAGCAGTTCTTC | CASSESSWISYNEQFF
many | TRBJ1-3 | TRBV20-1 | NA | TGCAGTGTTGTGGGGTCTGGAAACACCATATATTTT | CSVVGSGNTIYF
many | TRBJ1-1 | TRBV7-2 | NA | TGTGCCAGCAGCTTAGCGTTATGGGGCCCCATAGGCACTGAAGCTTTCTTT | CASSLALWGPIGTEAFF
many | TRBJ1-5 | TRBV29-1 | TRBD1 | TGCAGCGCACAGGGGGCCAGCAATCAGCCCCAGCATTTT | CSAQGASNQPQHF
many | TRBJ2-1 | TRBV20-1 | NA | TGCAGTGCAAGAGGGGACGGGTATGAGCAGTTCTTC | CSARGDGYEQFF
many | TRBJ1-6 | TRBV15 | NA | TGTGCCACCGCTGGGAGCTCCTATAATTCACCCCTCCACTTT | CATAGSSYNSPLHF
many | TRBJ2-5 | TRBV3-1 | NA | TGTGCCAGCAGCCTTCAAGGGGCGCAAGAGACCCAGTACTTC | CASSLQGAQETQYF
many | TRBJ1-1 | TRBV5-1 | NA | TGCGCCAGCAGCTTGGGACAAACGAACACTGAAGCTTTCTTT | CASSLGQTNTEAFF
many | TRBJ1-1 | TRBV5-1 | NA | TGCGCCAGCAGCTCCTGGACAGCGGCCTCTGAGGCTTTCTTT | CASSSWTAASEAFF
many | TRBJ2-1 | TRBV7-9 | TRBD1 | TGTGCCAGCAGCTTAGGACAGGGGGGTAATGAGCAGTTCTTC | CASSLGQGGNEQFF
many | TRBJ2-1 | TRBV7-7 | TRBD2 | TGTGCTAGCAGCTTAGTTGCGGGAGCGGACAATGAGCAGTTCTTC | CASSLVAGADNEQFF
few | TRBJ1-2 | TRBV20-1 | TRBD1 | TGCAGTGCTAGAGACTGGACAGGGGGCTACTATGGCTACACCTTC | CSARDWTGGYYGYTF
many | TRBJ2-1 | TRBV11-2 | NA | TGTGCCAGCAGCCCACTTAGCGGCTCCTACAATGAGCAGTTCTTC | CASSPLSGSYNEQFF
many | TRBJ1-2 | TRBV5-6 | NA | TGTGCCAGCAGCACGGGCCTCTATGGCTACACCTTC | CASSTGLYGYTF
many | TRBJ2-5 | TRBV5-1 | TRBD2 | TGCGCCAGCAAGAACGGGGGGGCCGGGGAGACCCAGTACTTC | CASKNGGAGETQYF
many | TRBJ2-1 | TRBV6-2/TRBV6-3 | TRBD2 | TGTGCCAGCAGTTCAGAGTATGGGACTAGCGGGAGACATGAGCAGTTCTTC | CASSSEYGTSGRHEQFF
few | TRBJ2-1 | TRBV6-2/TRBV6-3 | NA | TGTGCCAGCAAGGAGTGGAATGAGCAGTTCTTC | CASKEWNEQFF
many | TRBJ2-1 | TRBV6-6 | NA | TGTGCCAGCAGTTACAGCTTCACCAGGACCAAGCAGTTCTTC | CASSYSFTRTKQFF
many | TRBJ1-6 | TRBV20-1 | TRBD1 | TGCAGTGCTAGACCAATCTATCGAACGGACAGGGGGGATAATTCACCCCTCCACTTT | CSARPIYRTDRGDNSPLHF
medium-sized | TRBJ2-3 | TRBV6-4 | TRBD2 | TGTGCCAGCAGTGACGTCGGACGGGGGGGACAAGATACGCAGTATTTT | CASSDVGRGGQDTQYF
many | TRBJ2-7 | TRBV5-1 | TRBD1 | TGCGCCAGCAGCGCCCTGAAACAGGGGGCTGGCTCCTACGAGCAGTACTTC | CASSALKQGAGSYEQYF
many | TRBJ2-1 | TRBV10-3 | TRBD2 | TGTGCCATCAGTGAGTCGATAATAGCGGGATACAATGAGCAGTTCTTC | CAISESIIAGYNEQFF
many | TRBJ2-1 | TRBV3-1 | NA | TGTGCCAGCAGCCTGGGGGTGGGGACCGAGACGGATGAGCAGTTCTTC | CASSLGVGTETDEQFF
many | TRBJ2-4 | TRBV29-1 | NA | TGCAGCGCTCTAGCAGATGAAAACATTCAGTACTTC | CSALADENIQYF
few | TRBJ1-1 | TRBV5-1 | TRBD1 | TGCGCCAGCAGCTTGGCCGAAGGGGACAGGAACACTGAAGCTTTCTTT | CASSLAEGDRNTEAFF
many | TRBJ1-1 | TRBV5-1 | NA | TGCGCCAGCAGCTTGGGGGACACCGTGAACACTGAAGCTTTCTTT | CASSLGDTVNTEAFF
many | TRBJ2-1 | TRBV20-1 | NA | TGCAGTGCTGATACTCCCCTTGGCGGCCCCTATAATGAGCAGTTCTTC | CSADTPLGGPYNEQFF
many | TRBJ2-4 | TRBV4-1 | NA | TGCGCCAGCAGCCTAGGGGAGGGAGGGGGAAACATTCAGTACTTC | CASSLGEGGGNIQYF
many | TRBJ2-3 | TRBV20-1 | NA | TGCAGTGCTAGAGATAGTAGGGCCGGTACAGATACGCAGTATTTT | CSARDSRAGTDTQYF
many | TRBJ2-3 | TRBV7-6 | NA | TGTGCCAGCAGCTTCCAAGTGACGGGAGAGCGAGCAGATACGCAGTATTTT | CASSFQVTGERADTQYF
many | TRBJ2-2 | TRBV5-1 | TRBD2 | TGCGCCAGCAGCCCTATCTACGGGGGGGCCGGCGGGGAGCTGTTTTTT | CASSPIYGGAGGELFF
many | TRBJ2-2 | TRBV20-1 | TRBD2 | TGCAGTGCTAGAACTAGCGGGACCGGGGAGCTGTTTTTT | CSARTSGTGELFF
many | TRBJ2-3 | TRBV24-1 | NA | TGTGCCACCAGTGATCATGTATCTAGCACAGATACGCAGTATTTT | CATSDHVSSTDTQYF
many | TRBJ2-3 | TRBV20-1 | NA | TGCAGTCCGTCTGGGGGCCGCACAGATACGCAGTATTTT | CSPSGGRTDTQYF
many | TRBJ2-1 | TRBV6-2/TRBV6-3 | TRBD2 | TGTGCCAGCAGGCGACTAGCTGAGTACAATGAGCAGTTCTTC | CASRRLAEYNEQFF
many | TRBJ1-1 | TRBV6-2/TRBV6-3 | NA | TGTGCCAGCAGGCTTCAGGGGCAGCTTACTGAAGCTTTCTTT | CASRLQGQLTEAFF